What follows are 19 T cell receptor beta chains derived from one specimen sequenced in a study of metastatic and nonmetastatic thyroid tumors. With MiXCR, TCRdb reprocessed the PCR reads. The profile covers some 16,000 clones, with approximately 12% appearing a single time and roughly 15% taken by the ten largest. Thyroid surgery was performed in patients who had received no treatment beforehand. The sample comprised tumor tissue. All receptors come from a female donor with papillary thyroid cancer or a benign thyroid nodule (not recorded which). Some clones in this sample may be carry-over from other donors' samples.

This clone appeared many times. CDR3 in amino acids: CASSLTGESGNTIYF. The CDR3 bases are TGTGCCAGCAGCTTGACAGGTGAATCTGGAAACACCATATATTTT. This rearrangement joins TRBV7-2 to TRBJ1-3, with D tentatively TRBD1 (6 bases). Germline loops: CDR1 SGHTA, CDR2 FQGNSA. Trimming removed 3 bases at V and 1 base at J, with 10 bases between. This CDR3 is built from 15 residues.

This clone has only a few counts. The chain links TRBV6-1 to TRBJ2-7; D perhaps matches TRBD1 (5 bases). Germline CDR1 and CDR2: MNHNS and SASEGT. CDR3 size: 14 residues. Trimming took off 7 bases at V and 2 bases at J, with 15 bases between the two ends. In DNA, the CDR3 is TGTGCCAGCAATGCCAGGACACCTCCCTACGAGCAGTACTTC. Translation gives CASNARTPPYEQYF.

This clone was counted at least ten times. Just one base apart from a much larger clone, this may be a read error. This CDR3 reads CASSRKGGYNEQFF. CDR3 nucleotides: TGTGCCAGCAGCAGGAAGGGGGGTTACAATGAGCAGTTCTTC. The V call is TRBV11-3, the J call TRBJ2-1, with D perhaps matching TRBD1 or TRBD2 (6 bases each). Between the trimmed V and J ends, which lost 5 bases and 4 bases, there was a span of 12 bases. Germline V gene lookup returns CDR1 SGHNT and CDR2 YENEEA. The CDR3 is made up of 14 amino acids.

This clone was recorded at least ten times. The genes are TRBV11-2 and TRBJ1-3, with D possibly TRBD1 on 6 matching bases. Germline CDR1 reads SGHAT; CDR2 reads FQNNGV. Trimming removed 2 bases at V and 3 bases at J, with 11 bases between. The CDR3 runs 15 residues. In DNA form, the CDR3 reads TGTGCCAGCAGCTTAACAACAGGGCATGGAAACACCATATATTTT. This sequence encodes CASSLTTGHGNTIYF.

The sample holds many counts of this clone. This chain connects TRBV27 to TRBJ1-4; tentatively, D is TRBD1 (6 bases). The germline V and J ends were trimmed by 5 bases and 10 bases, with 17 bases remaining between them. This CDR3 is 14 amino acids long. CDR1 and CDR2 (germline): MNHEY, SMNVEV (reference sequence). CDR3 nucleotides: TGTGCCAGCAGTACACAGGGTCCCCGAGGAAAACTGTTTTTT. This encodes CASSTQGPRGKLFF.

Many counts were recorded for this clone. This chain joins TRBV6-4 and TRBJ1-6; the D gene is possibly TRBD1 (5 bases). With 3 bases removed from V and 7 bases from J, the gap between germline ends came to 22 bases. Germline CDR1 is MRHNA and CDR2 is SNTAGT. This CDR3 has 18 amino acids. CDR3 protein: CASSDPKLPIQGNSPLHF. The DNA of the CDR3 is TGTGCCAGCAGTGATCCGAAATTACCCATCCAGGGAAATTCACCCCTCCACTTT.

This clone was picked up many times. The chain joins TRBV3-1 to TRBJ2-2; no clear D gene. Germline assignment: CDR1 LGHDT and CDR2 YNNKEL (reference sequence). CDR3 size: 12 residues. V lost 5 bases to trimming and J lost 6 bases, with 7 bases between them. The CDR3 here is CASSKASGELFF. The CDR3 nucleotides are TGTGCCAGCAGCAAGGCGTCCGGGGAGCTGTTTTTT.

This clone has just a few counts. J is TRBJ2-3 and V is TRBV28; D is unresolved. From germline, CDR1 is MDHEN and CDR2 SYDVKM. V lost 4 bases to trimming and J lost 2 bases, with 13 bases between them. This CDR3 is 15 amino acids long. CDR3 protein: CASSSRLTYTDTQYF. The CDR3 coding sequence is TGTGCCAGCAGTTCGCGACTGACATACACAGATACGCAGTATTTT.

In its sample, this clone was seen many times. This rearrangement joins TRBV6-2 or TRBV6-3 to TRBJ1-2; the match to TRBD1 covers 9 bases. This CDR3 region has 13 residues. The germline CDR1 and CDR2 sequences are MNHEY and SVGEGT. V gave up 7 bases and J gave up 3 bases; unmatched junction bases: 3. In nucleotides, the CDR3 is TGTGCCAGCAATACAGGGGGCTACTATGGCTACACCTTC. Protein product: CASNTGGYYGYTF.

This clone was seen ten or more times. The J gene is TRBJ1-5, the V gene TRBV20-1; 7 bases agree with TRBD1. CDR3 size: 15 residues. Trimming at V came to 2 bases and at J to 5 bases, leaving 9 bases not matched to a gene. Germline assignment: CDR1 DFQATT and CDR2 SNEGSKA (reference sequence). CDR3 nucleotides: TGCAGTGCTAGACCACCGACAGGGCCTCATCAGCCCCAGCATTTT. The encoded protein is CSARPPTGPHQPQHF.

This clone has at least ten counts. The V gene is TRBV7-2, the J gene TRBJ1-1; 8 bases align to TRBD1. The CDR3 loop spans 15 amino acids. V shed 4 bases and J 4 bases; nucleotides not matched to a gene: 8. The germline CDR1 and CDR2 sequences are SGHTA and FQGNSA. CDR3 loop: CASSSSTGVVTEAFF. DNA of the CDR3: TGTGCCAGCAGCTCCTCGACAGGGGTGGTCACTGAAGCTTTCTTT.

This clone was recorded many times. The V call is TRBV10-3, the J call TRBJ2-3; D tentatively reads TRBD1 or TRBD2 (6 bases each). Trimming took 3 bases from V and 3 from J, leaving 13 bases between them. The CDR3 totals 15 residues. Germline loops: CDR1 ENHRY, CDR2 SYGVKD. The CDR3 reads CAISERGEGTDTQYF. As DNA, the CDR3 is TGTGCCATCAGTGAAAGGGGGGAAGGAACAGATACGCAGTATTTT.

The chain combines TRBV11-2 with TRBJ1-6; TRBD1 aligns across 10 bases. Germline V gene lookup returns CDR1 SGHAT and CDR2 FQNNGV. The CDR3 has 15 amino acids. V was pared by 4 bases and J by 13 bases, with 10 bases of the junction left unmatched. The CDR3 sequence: CASSWSGTGAAPLHF. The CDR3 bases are TGTGCCAGCAGCTGGTCCGGGACAGGGGCCGCCCCCCTCCACTTT.

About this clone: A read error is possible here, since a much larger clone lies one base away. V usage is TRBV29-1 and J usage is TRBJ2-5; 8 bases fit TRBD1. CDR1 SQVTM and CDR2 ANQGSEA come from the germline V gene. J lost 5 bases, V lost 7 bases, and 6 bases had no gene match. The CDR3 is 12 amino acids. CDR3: CSAGQGQETQYF. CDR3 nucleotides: TGCAGCGCCGGACAGGGCCAGGAGACCCAGTACTTC.

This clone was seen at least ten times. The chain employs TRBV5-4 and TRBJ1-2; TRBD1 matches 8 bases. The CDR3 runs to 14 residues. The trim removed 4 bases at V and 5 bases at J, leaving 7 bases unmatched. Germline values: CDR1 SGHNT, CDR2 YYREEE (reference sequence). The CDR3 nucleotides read TGTGCCAGCAGCGGAAGGACAGGGCGGTATGGCTACACCTTC. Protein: CASSGRTGRYGYTF.

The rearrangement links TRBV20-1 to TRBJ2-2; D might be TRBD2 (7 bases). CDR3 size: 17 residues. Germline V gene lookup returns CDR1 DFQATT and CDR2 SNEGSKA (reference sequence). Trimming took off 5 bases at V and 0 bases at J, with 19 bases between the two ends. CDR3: CSAPEEGGVSNTGELFF. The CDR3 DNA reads TGCAGTGCTCCCGAGGAGGGGGGGGTATCGAACACCGGGGAGCTGTTTTTT.

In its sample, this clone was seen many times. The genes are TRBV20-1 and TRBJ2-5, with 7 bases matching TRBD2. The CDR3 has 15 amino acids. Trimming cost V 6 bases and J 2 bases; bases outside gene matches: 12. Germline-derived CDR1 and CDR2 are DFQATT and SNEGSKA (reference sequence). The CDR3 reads CSAEGPSGIQETQYF. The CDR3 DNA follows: TGCAGTGCAGAAGGTCCCAGCGGGATACAAGAGACCCAGTACTTC.

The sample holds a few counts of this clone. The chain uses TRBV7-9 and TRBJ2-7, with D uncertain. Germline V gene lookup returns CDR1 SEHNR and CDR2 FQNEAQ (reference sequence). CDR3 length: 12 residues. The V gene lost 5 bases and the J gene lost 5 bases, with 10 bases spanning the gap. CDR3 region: CASSLSPHEQYF. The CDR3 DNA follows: TGTGCCAGCAGCCTTAGTCCCCACGAGCAGTACTTC.

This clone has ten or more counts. This CDR3 is CASMGDYYEQYF. DNA of the CDR3: TGTGCCAGCATGGGGGACTACTACGAGCAGTACTTC. The chain employs TRBV6-1 and TRBJ2-7; 7 nucleotides align to TRBD2. From germline, CDR1 is MNHNS and CDR2 SASEGT. The V and J ends lost 7 bases and 3 bases, in that order; junction bases with no gene match: 3. This CDR3 has 12 amino acids.